This is a list of T cell receptor beta chains from one sample in a study of shared clonotypes between healthy human individuals. The assay was immunoSEQ multiplex PCR, and TCRdb's table has in-frame clones only and misses some. The sample carries about 1 million clones, about 75% recorded once. The specimen was memory CD4+ T cells sorted from blood. These receptors were collected from a man younger than 30 in good health. Both conserved end residues are part of each CDR3. A D gene is named only where the DNA matches it firmly. The listing skips clone size in some rows; elsewhere it reads once, few, many or a size class.

D: TRBD1; J: TRBJ1-1; size: few; V: TRBV7-9; DNA: TGTGCCAGCCTGGGGGACAGGGGGCTCGTAGGCACTGAAGCTTTCTTT; CDR3: CASLGDRGLVGTEAFF
D: TRBD2; J: TRBJ2-7; size: .; V: TRBV11-2; DNA: TGTGCCAGCAGCTTAGCCACGGGAGGAACCTACGAGCAGTACTTC; CDR3: CASSLATGGTYEQYF
D: .; J: TRBJ1-2; size: .; V: TRBV29-1; DNA: TGCAGCGTTGACCAAATAAGGGGGGTTGGGGATGGCTACACCTTC; CDR3: CSVDQIRGVGDGYTF
D: TRBD2; J: TRBJ2-7; size: .; V: TRBV5-1; DNA: TGCGCCAGCAGTTACGGCAGCGGGAGGGCCGCCGAGCAGTACTTC; CDR3: CASSYGSGRAAEQYF
D: .; J: TRBJ2-3; size: .; V: TRBV6-6; DNA: TGTGCCAGCAGCCCCGCACAGGGTATGAGCACAGATACGCAGTATTTT; CDR3: CASSPAQGMSTDTQYF
D: .; J: TRBJ1-2; size: .; V: TRBV28; DNA: TGTGCCAGCAGTTTTTCGCCCTATGGCTACACCTTC; CDR3: CASSFSPYGYTF
D: .; J: TRBJ1-6; size: .; V: TRBV25-1; DNA: TGTGCCAGCAGTTTCCGGCAGGGAAGCTCACCCCTCCACTTT; CDR3: CASSFRQGSSPLHF
D: .; J: TRBJ2-3; size: .; V: TRBV11-2; DNA: TGTGCCAGCAGCTTAGTGGGGGGATTGATCAGCACAGATACGCAGTATTTT; CDR3: CASSLVGGLISTDTQYF
D: .; J: TRBJ2-7; size: once; V: TRBV28; DNA: TGTGCCAGCAGTTGGGGGGTAGCCTACGAGCAGTACTTC; CDR3: CASSWGVAYEQYF
D: .; J: TRBJ1-1; size: .; V: TRBV11-2; DNA: TGTGCCAGCACCCTGTGGGGGGAAGCTTTCTTT; CDR3: CASTLWGEAFF
D: .; J: TRBJ1-2; size: .; V: TRBV30; DNA: TGTGCCTGGAGTTCCAGTTACTATGGCTACACCTTC; CDR3: CAWSSSYYGYTF
D: TRBD1; J: TRBJ1-5; size: .; V: TRBV27; DNA: TGTGCCAGCAGTTTACACAGGGGTACGCAGCCCCAGCATTTT; CDR3: CASSLHRGTQPQHF
D: TRBD1; J: TRBJ1-3; size: .; V: TRBV7-2; DNA: TGTGCCAGCAGCCCGACAGGGACTAGCTCTGGAAACACCATATATTTT; CDR3: CASSPTGTSSGNTIYF